Shown below are 4 T cell receptor beta chains from a single sample sequenced in a study of blood T cell repertoires in COVID-19. Measured with immunoSEQ multiplex PCR; TCRdb has only the in-frame clones, and not every one. Of roughly 92,000 clones in the sample, roughly nine tenths were seen once. Material for sequencing was peripheral blood. The receptors were sampled from a man aged 45 to 65 with acute or convalescent COVID-19.

The rearrangement joins TRBV29-1 to TRBJ2-7; 13 bases fit TRBD2. V was clipped by 6 bases and J by 2 bases; unmatched bases: 7. CDR3 length equals 15 residues. The germline V gene encodes CDR1 SQVTM and CDR2 ANQGSEA. CDR3 in amino acids: CSVELAGGLPYEQYF. CDR3 nucleotide sequence: TGCAGCGTCGAACTAGCGGGAGGGCTCCCCTACGAGCAGTACTTC.

The chain couples TRBV6-6 to TRBJ2-1, with TRBD1 identical over 8 bases. Trimming at V came to 5 bases and at J to 1 base, leaving 4 bases not matched to a gene. Germline CDR1 reads MNHNY; CDR2 reads SVGAGI (reference sequence). This CDR3 is 15 amino acids long. CDR3 sequence (DNA): TGTGCCAGCAGTAGAACAGGGGGATCCTACAATGAGCAGTTCTTC. Its translation is CASSRTGGSYNEQFF.

This clone was seen once. The chain recombines TRBV29-1 with TRBJ2-5, with D perhaps TRBD1 (6 bases). CDR3 length: 12 residues. The germline CDR1 and CDR2 sequences are SQVTM and ANQGSEA. Trimming took 5 bases from V and 0 from J, leaving 7 bases between them. The CDR3: CSVRTDQETQYF. Written as DNA, the CDR3 is TGCAGCGTTAGGACAGACCAAGAGACCCAGTACTTC.

V usage is TRBV4-1 and J usage is TRBJ1-2; 10 bases match TRBD1. The CDR3 loop spans 13 amino acids. The V segment lost 8 bases and the J segment 6 bases; nucleotides outside the gene matches: 6. Germline V gene lookup returns CDR1 MGHRA and CDR2 YSYEKL. CDR3 protein: CASAYGTGDGYTF. CDR3 bases: TGCGCCAGCGCCTATGGGACAGGGGATGGCTACACCTTC.